These 11 T cell receptor beta chains were all obtained from the same sample, sequenced in a study of blood T cell repertoires in COVID-19. Sequencing was performed with immunoSEQ multiplex PCR; in TCRdb, only in-frame clones are kept and a portion is missing. This table holds 200,000 to 250,000 clones, roughly 85% found once. Sequencing used PBMCs or T cells enriched from blood (not recorded which). The origin of the receptors is a young man who had recovered from COVID-19.

The chain employs TRBV30 and TRBJ2-1, with TRBD2 identical over 12 bases. V dropped 5 bases and J dropped 4; count of bases not matched to a gene: 6. From germline, CDR1 is GTSNPN and CDR2 SVGIG (reference sequence). This CDR3 is built from 15 residues. DNA of the CDR3: TGTGCCTGGCGGCAACTAGCGGGGGGATACAATGAGCAGTTCTTC. The encoded protein is CAWRQLAGGYNEQFF.

The chain carries TRBV5-5 and TRBJ2-3, with TRBD1 as a possible D gene (6 bases). Germline-derived CDR1 and CDR2 are SGHKS and YYEKEE (reference sequence). This CDR3 contains 16 residues. Trimming removed 2 bases from V and 3 bases from J, with 16 bases in between. CDR3 loop: CASSFRTERQTDTQYF. The CDR3 DNA reads as TGTGCCAGCAGCTTCCGGACAGAAAGACAGACAGATACGCAGTATTTT.

The chain is built from TRBV24-1 and TRBJ2-7; 9 nucleotides match TRBD2. The V gene's germline CDR1 is KGHDR and CDR2 SFDVKD. The CDR3 covers 14 residues. J was trimmed by 7 bases and V by 4 bases; bases with no gene match: 7. The CDR3 DNA sequence: TGTGCCACCAGTGACTTCGGCGGGGGGGGAGAGCAGTACTTC. Amino acids: CATSDFGGGGEQYF.

V usage is TRBV28 and J usage is TRBJ1-2, with TRBD1 matching 10 bases. This CDR3 is 15 amino acids long. V lost 5 bases and J lost 4; bases outside the gene matches: 7. Germline-derived CDR1 and CDR2 are MDHEN and SYDVKM. CDR3 DNA: TGTGCCAGCAGTCGAACGACAGGGGGCTCCTATGGCTACACCTTC. This translates into CASSRTTGGSYGYTF.

The sample holds a few counts of this clone. The gene calls are TRBV7-2 and TRBJ1-2; possibly TRBD1 for D (5 bases). V lost 5 bases and J lost 10, with 14 bases in between. The CDR3 loop spans 12 amino acids. CDR1 is SGHTA, CDR2 FQGNSA, per germline. The CDR3 sequence: CASSLEGYSYTF. CDR3 nucleotide sequence: TGTGCCAGCAGCCTGGAGGGGTATTCCTACACCTTC.

The chain recombines TRBV5-1 with TRBJ1-6; D gene uncertain. CDR3 length: 12 amino acids. The germline V gene encodes CDR1 SGHRS and CDR2 YFSETQ. V lost 6 bases and J 14 bases, leaving 15 bases between the germline ends. The CDR3 nucleotides are TGCGCCAGCAAGGGAGAGGTCGCTACCCTCCACTTT. Encoded protein: CASKGEVATLHF.

V gene TRBV1 combines with J gene TRBJ2-7; the DNA was not used to check the table's D call, TRBD1. TRBV1 is a pseudogene. This CDR3 contains 14 residues. CDR3 nucleotides: TGCACCACCAAAACGGGACAGGACGACTACGAGCAGTACTTC. It yields the protein CTTKTGQDDYEQYF.

This rearrangement joins TRBV7-2 to TRBJ2-5; TRBD1 agrees at 11 bases. This CDR3 region has 15 residues. V trimming: 5 bases; J trimming: 3 bases; junction bases outside the gene matches: 5. Germline V lookup: CDR1 SGHTA, CDR2 FQGNSA. The CDR3 here is CASSAPGQGEETQYF. The CDR3 DNA follows: TGTGCCAGCAGCGCACCGGGACAGGGGGAAGAGACCCAGTACTTC.

The chain uses TRBV10-3 and TRBJ2-7; D is unclear. CDR3 size: 13 residues. Trimming pared 3 bases from V and 7 bases from J, leaving 13 bases between. Germline V gene data show CDR1 as ENHRY and CDR2 as SYGVKD. The CDR3 reads CAISDPPPVEQYF. The CDR3 region has the DNA TGTGCCATCAGTGACCCTCCCCCGGTTGAGCAGTACTTC.

The rearrangement joins TRBV9 to TRBJ2-1, with 7 bases identical to TRBD2. Germline V gene sequence: CDR1 SGDLS, CDR2 YYNGEE. The J segment lost 7 bases and the V segment lost 0 bases, leaving 7 bases of the junction unmatched. The CDR3 contains 15 residues. In DNA form, the CDR3 reads TGTGCCAGCAGCGTAGACCTAGCGGTATGGAATGAGCAGTTCTTC. Protein sequence: CASSVDLAVWNEQFF. The full variable domain, its missing parts supplied by reference TRBV9 and TRBJ2-1, is DSGVTQTPKHLITATGQRVTLRCSPRSGDLSVYWYQQSLDQGLQFLIQYYNGEERAKGNILERFSAQQFPDLHSELNLSSLELGDSALYFCASSVDLAVWNEQFFGPGTRLTVL.

In this sample, this clone turned up once. The genes are TRBV9 and TRBJ2-2; tentatively, D is TRBD2 (6 bases). V lost 5 bases and J lost 6, with 17 bases in between. The CDR3 runs 15 residues. The germline CDR1 and CDR2 sequences are SGDLS and YYNGEE. For the CDR3, the DNA is TGTGCCAGCAGTCTTCCGCAAGCGGGCCCCGGGGAGCTGTTTTTT. This codes for CASSLPQAGPGELFF.